A selection of T cell receptor beta chains follows, all from one sample in a study of cytomegalovirus exposure and HLA in healthy donors. Libraries were prepared by immunoSEQ multiplex PCR; TCRdb keeps only in-frame clonotypes and omits some of them. The table gives approximately 150,000 clones; the top ten clones make up 1.6% of it. Sample: PBMCs. These receptors were taken from a woman between 45 and 65 years old in good health and CMV-seronegative. CDR3s include the opening cysteine and the closing phenylalanine or tryptophan. The order of the fields is CDR3 DNA, CDR3 protein, J gene, D gene, V gene. The D gene is left open where the match is weak.

cdr3_nt: TGTGCCAGCAGCGTGGGACTAGCGGGGGGGCCATTCTACAATGAGCAGTTCTTC; cdr3_aa: CASSVGLAGGPFYNEQFF; j_call: TRBJ2-1; d_call: TRBD2; v_call: TRBV9
cdr3_nt: TGTGCCAGCAGTTACTCAGGTAGCGCCTACAATGAGCAGTTCTTC; cdr3_aa: CASSYSGSAYNEQFF; j_call: TRBJ2-1; d_call: -; v_call: TRBV6-5
cdr3_nt: TGTGCCAGTAGTTCTAGGGACTTGGATGAAAAACTGTTTTTT; cdr3_aa: CASSSRDLDEKLFF; j_call: TRBJ1-4; d_call: -; v_call: TRBV19
cdr3_nt: TGTGCCAGCACCCCCCAGCCGGGAGAGAACACCGGGGAGCTGTTTTTT; cdr3_aa: CASTPQPGENTGELFF; j_call: TRBJ2-2; d_call: -; v_call: TRBV11-3
cdr3_nt: TGTGCCTGGAGTGCACCTTCCGGGGGGCTAAGCGAGCAGTTCTTC; cdr3_aa: CAWSAPSGGLSEQFF; j_call: TRBJ2-1; d_call: -; v_call: TRBV30
cdr3_nt: TGCGCCAGCAGCCCAGGACAGGGCGGGCAGCCCCAGCATTTT; cdr3_aa: CASSPGQGGQPQHF; j_call: TRBJ1-5; d_call: TRBD1; v_call: TRBV5-1
cdr3_nt: TGTGCCAGCAGTGCCGGGACAGGGGAGAGTGATGAGCAGTTCTTC; cdr3_aa: CASSAGTGESDEQFF; j_call: TRBJ2-1; d_call: TRBD1; v_call: TRBV6-1
cdr3_nt: TGCGCCAGCAGCCAAGGGACAGGCGATCAGCCCCAGCATTTT; cdr3_aa: CASSQGTGDQPQHF; j_call: TRBJ1-5; d_call: TRBD1; v_call: TRBV4-1
cdr3_nt: TGTGCCAGCAGCTTAGCGCCTCGGGGGAGCTACGAGCAGTACTTC; cdr3_aa: CASSLAPRGSYEQYF; j_call: TRBJ2-7; d_call: -; v_call: TRBV5-4
cdr3_nt: TGCGCCAGCAGCGATCCGGGACAGGGCGGTCTTGGCTACACCTTC; cdr3_aa: CASSDPGQGGLGYTF; j_call: TRBJ1-2; d_call: TRBD1; v_call: TRBV5-1